These T cell receptor beta chains were read from a single sample in a study of spatial heterogeneity in lung cancer. TCRdb re-derived calls from the 5' RACE reads in MiXCR, one entry per CDR3 protein. The repertoire holds around 10,000 distinct CDR3 sequences, 5.5% to 7.5% seen once, with 6% to 8.5% in the top ten. The sequenced sample was lung tumor tissue, obtained at surgery. The receptors originated from a female donor with early-stage non-small cell lung cancer. CDR3s include the opening cysteine and the closing phenylalanine or tryptophan. D genes are given only for firm matches. For some rows the clone size is stated as once, few or many, or as a class when expanded; others skip it.

j_gene	d_gene	v_gene	abundance	CDR3aa	CDR3nt
TRBJ1-1	.	TRBV5-1	.	CASSLVGQVVNTEAFF	TGCGCCAGCAGCTTGGTAGGGCAGGTCGTAAACACTGAAGCTTTCTTT
TRBJ1-1	TRBD1	TRBV7-2	large	CASSLDRGSEAFF	TGTGCCAGCAGCTTGGACAGGGGATCTGAAGCTTTCTTT
TRBJ1-1	TRBD1	TRBV5-1	many	CASTVTGMNTEAFF	TGCGCCAGCACCGTGACAGGGATGAACACTGAAGCTTTCTTT
TRBJ2-1	.	TRBV11-3	many	CASSLSQFNEQFF	TGTGCCAGCAGCTTAAGTCAGTTCAATGAGCAGTTCTTC
TRBJ2-2	.	TRBV10-3	.	CAMRGAETGELFF	TGTGCCATGAGGGGCGCGGAAACCGGGGAGCTGTTTTTT
TRBJ1-1	.	TRBV20-1	many	CSARLGGMNTEAFF	TGCAGTGCTAGATTGGGCGGCATGAACACTGAAGCTTTCTTT
TRBJ1-4	.	TRBV5-4	.	CASSEDPGVSEKLFF	TGTGCCAGCAGCGAGGACCCCGGAGTAAGTGAAAAACTGTTTTTT
TRBJ2-5	.	TRBV14	many	CASSQQETQYF	TGTGCCAGCAGCCAACAAGAGACCCAGTACTTC
TRBJ1-1	TRBD1	TRBV9	medium-sized	CASSAAGQRINTEAFF	TGTGCCAGCAGCGCAGCGGGACAGAGAATCAACACTGAAGCTTTCTTT
TRBJ1-5	TRBD1	TRBV12-3/TRBV12-4	.	CASRSQGFGNQPQHF	TGTGCCAGCAGATCACAGGGGTTCGGCAATCAGCCCCAGCATTTT
TRBJ2-2	.	TRBV11-1	few	CASSSSTGELFF	TGTGCCAGCAGCTCTTCAACCGGGGAGCTGTTTTTT
TRBJ2-3	TRBD2	TRBV7-2	many	CASSLGGGRTDTQYF	TGTGCCAGCAGCTTAGGCGGGGGACGCACAGATACGCAGTATTTT
TRBJ2-1	.	TRBV5-1	.	CASSLGGQTYNEQFF	TGCGCCAGCAGCTTGGGCGGGCAAACCTACAATGAGCAGTTCTTC
TRBJ1-1	.	TRBV7-2	many	CASSSKDRGLGTEAFF	TGTGCCAGCAGCTCAAAAGACCGGGGCCTGGGGACTGAAGCTTTCTTT
TRBJ1-2	.	TRBV28	many	CASSSYSGRSYGYTF	TGTGCCAGCAGTTCCTATTCGGGACGGAGCTATGGCTACACCTTC
TRBJ2-1	.	TRBV7-8	.	CASSYGGGLNEQFF	TGTGCCAGCAGCTACGGCGGGGGCTTGAATGAGCAGTTCTTC
TRBJ2-1	TRBD2	TRBV27	medium-sized	CASSSLLPSGGNEQFF	TGTGCCAGCAGTTCCCTCCTCCCTAGCGGGGGCAATGAGCAGTTCTTC
TRBJ2-7	.	TRBV29-1	medium-sized	CSAQLGGSKEQYF	TGCAGCGCCCAGCTAGGGGGTTCGAAAGAGCAGTACTTC
TRBJ1-4	TRBD1	TRBV5-5	many	CASSHAGTGQKLFF	TGTGCCAGCAGCCACGCCGGGACAGGGCAAAAACTGTTTTTT
TRBJ1-2	TRBD1	TRBV6-5	few	CASSFTGTGAKYGYTF	TGTGCCAGCAGTTTCACCGGGACAGGGGCCAAATATGGCTACACCTTC
TRBJ1-2	.	TRBV6-1	many	CASRTDNYGYTF	TGTGCCAGCCGGACGGACAACTATGGCTACACCTTC
TRBJ2-1	.	TRBV21-1	.	CASSKGVASSYNEQFF	TGTGCCAGCAGCAAAGGAGTCGCAAGCTCCTACAATGAGCAGTTCTTC
TRBJ2-7	.	TRBV7-9	many	CASTIADTYEQYF	TGTGCCAGCACCATAGCGGATACCTACGAGCAGTACTTC
TRBJ1-1	TRBD1	TRBV5-8	many	CASSSDRGRTEAFF	TGTGCCAGCAGCTCGGACAGGGGGCGAACTGAAGCTTTCTTT
TRBJ2-1	TRBD2	TRBV18	.	CASSPGRESYNEQFF	TGTGCCAGCTCACCAGGGCGGGAGTCCTACAATGAGCAGTTCTTC
TRBJ2-1	.	TRBV28	once	CANNGQSSYNEQFF	TGTGCCAACAATGGACAGAGCTCCTACAATGAGCAGTTCTTC
TRBJ2-6	.	TRBV6-2/TRBV6-3	few	CASSFQGPGANVLTF	TGTGCCAGCAGTTTTCAGGGGCCGGGGGCCAACGTCCTGACTTTC
TRBJ2-2	.	TRBV9	many	CASSPRWDRELFF	TGTGCCAGCAGCCCCCGCTGGGACAGGGAGCTGTTTTTT
TRBJ2-7	.	TRBV7-3	.	CASSGLEPTSEQYF	TGTGCCAGCAGCGGACTTGAACCCACTAGCGAGCAGTACTTC
TRBJ2-1	.	TRBV18	many	CASSPLSDEQFF	TGTGCCAGCTCACCCCTATCGGATGAGCAGTTCTTC
TRBJ1-1	.	TRBV7-9	few	CASSLFAVLGTEAFF	TGTGCCAGCAGCTTATTCGCGGTTTTGGGCACTGAAGCTTTCTTT
TRBJ1-5	.	TRBV27	medium-sized	CASSSTNQPQHF	TGTGCCAGCAGTTCCACAAATCAGCCCCAGCATTTT
TRBJ2-2	.	TRBV2	many	CASSPGRSTGELFF	TGTGCCAGCAGCCCCGGGAGATCCACCGGGGAGCTGTTTTTT
TRBJ1-2	.	TRBV25-1	many	CASSQTGNYGYTF	TGTGCCAGCAGCCAGACAGGAAACTATGGCTACACCTTC
TRBJ2-1	.	TRBV20-1	many	CSAPGRTEQFF	TGCAGTGCTCCCGGACGGACTGAGCAGTTCTTC
TRBJ1-1	.	TRBV27	few	CASRWGFQAFF	TGTGCCAGCCGGTGGGGCTTTCAAGCTTTCTTT
TRBJ2-5	.	TRBV5-1	many	CASSLMAGKETQYF	TGCGCCAGCAGCTTGATGGCAGGGAAAGAGACCCAGTACTTC
TRBJ1-2	TRBD1	TRBV28	medium-sized	CASRGTGVMGYTF	TGTGCCAGCAGGGGGACAGGGGTCATGGGCTACACCTTC
TRBJ2-1	TRBD1	TRBV7-6	many	CASSQGQGDYNEQFF	TGTGCCAGCAGCCAAGGACAGGGGGATTACAATGAGCAGTTCTTC
TRBJ2-1	TRBD2	TRBV4-3	.	CASSHRTSVYNEQFF	TGCGCCAGCAGCCACCGAACTAGCGTGTACAATGAGCAGTTCTTC
TRBJ2-5	.	TRBV7-3	.	CASSLAPTAVGETQYF	TGTGCCAGCAGCTTAGCCCCCACAGCGGTAGGAGAGACCCAGTACTTC
TRBJ1-3	.	TRBV4-3	many	CASSQDPVRGRGGSSGNTIYF	TGCGCCAGCAGCCAAGATCCGGTTCGGGGCCGGGGAGGGAGCTCTGGAAACACCATATATTTT
TRBJ2-3	.	TRBV9	.	CASSVGWGRSDTQYF	TGTGCCAGCAGCGTAGGTTGGGGGCGGTCAGATACGCAGTATTTT
TRBJ1-1	.	TRBV28	many	CASSSHSGIAEAFF	TGTGCCAGCAGTTCACATTCAGGGATTGCTGAAGCTTTCTTT
TRBJ1-4	.	TRBV7-7	.	CASRYRSTNEKLFF	TGTGCTAGCAGATACAGGTCAACTAATGAAAAACTGTTTTTT
TRBJ1-1	.	TRBV3-1	many	CASSFDGYTEAFF	TGTGCCAGCAGCTTCGACGGATACACTGAAGCTTTCTTT
TRBJ2-7	.	TRBV19	many	CASSTRTGEQYF	TGTGCCAGTAGTACAAGGACCGGTGAGCAGTACTTC
TRBJ1-1	.	TRBV28	many	CASSFGVRAEAFF	TGTGCCAGCAGTTTTGGGGTGAGGGCTGAAGCTTTCTTT
TRBJ2-7	.	TRBV12-3/TRBV12-4	.	CASSLGRNYEQYF	TGTGCCAGCAGTTTGGGCAGAAACTACGAGCAGTACTTC
TRBJ1-2	.	TRBV12-3/TRBV12-4	many	CASRRDYGYTF	TGTGCCAGCAGGCGGGACTATGGCTACACCTTC
TRBJ2-5	TRBD2	TRBV7-2	medium-sized	CASSLVVTSVETQYF	TGTGCCAGCAGCTTAGTGGTGACTAGCGTTGAGACCCAGTACTTC
TRBJ1-3	.	TRBV28	many	CASSLLDFSGNTIYF	TGTGCCAGCAGTTTACTAGATTTCTCTGGAAACACCATATATTTT